This T cell receptor (beta chain) was identified in a study of T cell changes during pregnancy in multiple sclerosis. Method: immunoSEQ multiplex PCR; TCRdb's copy keeps in-frame clones and lacks some. Of 65,000 to 95,000 clones listed, just over 90% are singletons. This CDR3 is 14 amino acids long. The germline V gene encodes CDR1 ENHRY and CDR2 SYGVKD. With 7 bases removed from V and 0 bases from J, the gap between germline ends came to 13 bases. The receptor was isolated from a female donor in good health, enrolled as a control in a pregnancy study. Material: peripheral blood, obtained after pregnancy. The chain employs TRBV10-3 and TRBJ2-7; maybe TRBD1 (8 bases). Here the CDR3 DNA reads TGTGCCATCAATACAGGGGGGGGCTCCTACGAGCAGTACTTC. Its translation is CAINTGGGSYEQYF.